Shown below are 28 T cell receptor beta chains from a single sample sequenced in a study of T-cell reconstitution after alpha-beta-depleted transplantation in children. For TCRbeta, the library was prepared with unique molecular identifiers. TCRdb called the PCR reads again in MiXCR, with one record for every CDR3 protein. The table lists roughly 500,000 distinct CDR3 sequences, roughly 33% of them singletons, with approximately 2.3% in the top ten. The material was PBMCs from the stem cell graft donor, obtained from the stem cell graft. These receptors originate from a human donor who donated a stem cell graft to a child with aplastic anemia.

This chain joins TRBV19 and TRBJ1-6; 7 bases map to TRBD1. CDR3 length: 16 residues. Germline CDR1 is LNHDA and CDR2 is SQIVND (reference sequence). J was trimmed by 8 bases and V by 6 bases; bases with no gene match: 13. CDR3 coding DNA: TGTGCCAGTAGCCTTACGGGACAGTGGGCCTATTCACCCCTCCACTTT. This encodes CASSLTGQWAYSPLHF. Full variable domain (outside the CDR3, taken from reference TRBV19 and TRBJ1-6): DGGITQSPKYLFRKEGQNVTLSCEQNLNHDAMYWYRQDPGQGLRLIYYSQIVNDFQKGDIAEGYSVSREKKESFPLTVTSAQKNPTAFYLCASSLTGQWAYSPLHFGNGTRLTVT.

This clonotype has a handful of counts. This chain uses TRBV5-1 with TRBJ2-1, with TRBD2 matching 11 bases. After removal of 4 bases from V and 10 bases from J, the junction contained 10 bases not matched to a gene. Germline CDR1 and CDR2: SGHRS and YFSETQ. The CDR3 is made up of 15 amino acids. The CDR3: CASSPSTSGSGEQFF. CDR3 DNA sequence: TGCGCCAGCAGCCCAAGCACTAGCGGGAGCGGCGAGCAGTTCTTC.

The V call is TRBV6-2 or TRBV6-3, the J call TRBJ1-5; 9 positions agree with TRBD1. The germline CDR1 and CDR2 sequences are MNHEY and SVGEGT. V trimming: 4 bases; J trimming: 6 bases; junction bases outside the gene matches: 7. This CDR3 has 15 amino acids. In DNA form, the CDR3 reads TGTGCCAGCAGTTTCAACAGGGGGCTGGGTCAGCCCCAGCATTTT. Translating it yields CASSFNRGLGQPQHF.

This clonotype was found once. The rearrangement links TRBV18 to TRBJ2-1; D is ambiguous. V gave up 7 bases and J gave up 10 bases, with 14 bases separating them. CDR3 length: 12 residues. CDR1 is KGHSH, CDR2 LQKENI, per germline. DNA for the CDR3: TGTGCCAGCTTCTTCTCTGGTCCCGAGCAGTTCTTC. Translating it yields CASFFSGPEQFF.

This chain links TRBV20-1 with TRBJ2-3; D unresolved. CDR3 size: 15 residues. Germline V lookup: CDR1 DFQATT, CDR2 SNEGSKA (reference sequence). The V end lost 4 bases, the J end lost 2 bases, and 16 bases lay between the germline ends. The CDR3, as DNA: TGCAGTGCTACCCGACGGGCGGCCGACACAGATACGCAGTATTTT. As protein: CSATRRAADTDTQYF.

Concerning this clonotype itself: Compared with germline, one end of the junction differs, possibly owing to a read error. The genes are TRBV6-5 and TRBJ1-4; D is unclear. This CDR3 contains 13 residues. From germline, CDR1 is MNHEY and CDR2 SVGAGI. CDR3 loop: CASGYLENKKLFF. The CDR3 DNA is TGTGCCAGCGGTTATCTGGAGAACAAAAAACTGTTTTTT.

This clonotype has just a few counts. The V and J genes are TRBV6-2 or TRBV6-3 and TRBJ1-1; the D gene is possibly TRBD1 (5 bases). The CDR3 is 14 residues long. V lost 4 bases to trimming and J lost 4 bases, with 13 bases between them. The germline V gene encodes CDR1 MNHEY and CDR2 SVGEGT. CDR3 region: CASSSTQGSTEAFF. Written as DNA, the CDR3 is TGTGCCAGCAGTTCAACCCAGGGAAGCACTGAAGCTTTCTTT.

The chain recombines TRBV28 with TRBJ2-7, with a tentative D call TRBD1 (6 bases). The germline V gene encodes CDR1 MDHEN and CDR2 SYDVKM. The CDR3 length is 12 residues. Trimming shortened V by 2 bases and J by 6 bases, and 8 bases separated the two germline ends. The CDR3 DNA reads TGTGCCAGCAGTTTAACAGGGAGCGAGCAGTACGTC. Translating it yields CASSLTGSEQYV.

The chain carries TRBV12-3 or TRBV12-4 and TRBJ1-1; TRBD1 might be the D (5 bases). The CDR3 length is 12 residues. V dropped 6 bases and J dropped 7 bases, with 12 bases sitting between them. Here the CDR3 reads CASSKTAREAFF. DNA for the CDR3: TGTGCCAGCAGCAAGACAGCTCGTGAAGCTTTCTTT.

This clonotype was detected a few times. The chain carries TRBV6-1 and TRBJ2-3; no definite D call. The CDR3 is 13 amino acids. Deletions cut 4 bases from V and 4 bases from J, with 9 bases between. Germline V lookup: CDR1 MNHNS, CDR2 SASEGT. The CDR3 region is CASSASFSDTQYF. DNA of the CDR3: TGTGCCAGCAGTGCGAGTTTCTCAGATACGCAGTATTTT.

In this sample, this clonotype turned up a few times. The chain links TRBV20-1 to TRBJ2-3; TRBD2 matches at 11 bases. This CDR3 has 16 residues. J gave up 0 bases and V 6 bases, and 8 bases lay outside the gene matches. The germline CDR1 and CDR2 sequences are DFQATT and SNEGSKA (reference sequence). Written as DNA, the CDR3 is TGCAGTGCAGCCGGGACTAGCGGTTCTAGCACAGATACGCAGTATTTT. Translated: CSAAGTSGSSTDTQYF.

The V call is TRBV20-1, the J call TRBJ2-1; 15 bases agree with TRBD2. Germline loops: CDR1 DFQATT, CDR2 SNEGSKA (reference sequence). The CDR3 has 15 residues. V shed 1 base, J shed 6 bases, and the junction held 1 base outside the gene matches. The CDR3 bases are TGCAGTGCTAGAGGGACTAGCGGGAGGGCCAATGAGCAGTTCTTC. This gives the protein CSARGTSGRANEQFF.

This clonotype was found a few times. The rearrangement joins TRBV5-6 to TRBJ2-7; 8 positions agree with TRBD2. The CDR3 totals 16 residues. The V gene end was trimmed by 4 bases and the J gene end by 6 bases; junction bases not matched to a gene: 15. CDR1 and CDR2 (germline): SGHDT, YYEEEE. The CDR3 DNA reads TGTGCCAGCAGCCCCCAGGTCGGGACTAGGGCTGTCGAGCAGTACTTC. It codes for CASSPQVGTRAVEQYF.

The V call is TRBV6-2 or TRBV6-3, the J call TRBJ2-1, with 10 bases fitting TRBD1. After removal of 7 bases from V and 8 bases from J, the junction contained 11 bases not matched to a gene. The CDR3 loop spans 15 amino acids. Germline V lookup: CDR1 MNHEY, CDR2 SVGEGT. The CDR3 sequence: CASTNPAGQGYEQFF. CDR3 nucleotide sequence: TGTGCCAGCACTAACCCTGCGGGACAGGGGTATGAGCAGTTCTTC.

V and J are TRBV27 and TRBJ1-3, with a weak D call TRBD1 (5 bases). V lost 9 bases, J lost 1 base, and 28 bases lay in between. CDR3 length: 19 amino acids. Germline-derived CDR1 and CDR2 are MNHEY and SMNVEV (reference sequence). The CDR3 loop is CASQFRSRDFRASGNTIYF. The CDR3, as DNA: TGTGCCAGTCAGTTTAGGAGCAGGGACTTCAGAGCTTCTGGAAACACCATATATTTT.

The chain has TRBV30 and TRBJ2-3; 14 bases are shared with TRBD2. From germline, CDR1 is GTSNPN and CDR2 SVGIG (reference sequence). This CDR3 contains 17 residues. J gave up 5 bases and V 1 base, and 8 bases lay outside the gene matches. CDR3 sequence: CAWSARLAGGPGDTQYF. In DNA form, the CDR3 reads TGTGCCTGGAGTGCTCGACTAGCGGGAGGGCCGGGAGATACGCAGTATTTT.

The chain has TRBV7-2 and TRBJ2-1; TRBD2 matches at 11 bases. The trim removed 4 bases at V and 4 bases at J, leaving 9 bases unmatched. Germline CDR1 and CDR2: SGHTA and FQGNSA. There are 17 residues in the CDR3. Written as DNA, the CDR3 is TGTGCCAGCAGCTACGACTTCGGGACTAGCGGTTACAATGAGCAGTTCTTC. Translated: CASSYDFGTSGYNEQFF.

The chain recombines TRBV13 with TRBJ2-7; 8 bases are a match to TRBD1. V lost 4 bases and J lost 6; bases outside the gene matches: 5. This CDR3 has 13 amino acids. Per germline, CDR1 PRHDT and CDR2 FYEKMQ (reference sequence). CDR3 sequence (DNA): TGTGCCAGCAGCTGGACAGGGATCGGCGAGCAGTACTTC. The encoded protein is CASSWTGIGEQYF.

The chain uses TRBV24-1 and TRBJ2-1; maybe TRBD1 (6 bases). Germline V gene lookup returns CDR1 KGHDR and CDR2 SFDVKD. V was shortened by 7 bases and J by 6 bases, with 15 bases between the two germline ends. The CDR3 is 14 amino acids. CDR3 nucleotide sequence: TGTGCCACCAGGGACCCGACCAGGGGCAATGAGCAGTTCTTC. It encodes CATRDPTRGNEQFF.

This sequence joins TRBV5-1 and TRBJ1-1, with TRBD1 matching over 7 bases. The CDR3 totals 15 residues. The junction had 9 bases not matched to a gene; V was cut back by 4 bases and J by 3 bases. CDR1 is SGHRS and CDR2 is YFSETQ in the germline V gene. The CDR3 region has the DNA TGCGCCAGCAGCGGGGGGGACAGTGAGTACACTGAAGCTTTCTTT. Translating gives CASSGGDSEYTEAFF. The full variable domain, in which reference TRBV5-1 and TRBJ1-1 provide the parts outside the CDR3, is KAGVTQTPRYLIKTRGQQVTLSCSPISGHRSVSWYQQTPGQGLQFLFEYFSETQRNKGNFPGRFSGRQFSNSRSEMNVSTLELGDSALYLCASSGGDSEYTEAFFGQGTRLTVV.

The V and J genes are TRBV7-2 and TRBJ2-1; 8 bases are shared with TRBD2. CDR1 SGHTA and CDR2 FQGNSA come from the germline V gene. V trimming: 1 base; J trimming: 5 bases; junction bases outside the gene matches: 1. This CDR3 region has 14 residues. CDR3 coding DNA: TGTGCCAGCAGCTTAGGGACTAGCCACAATGAGCAGTTCTTC. Amino acid sequence: CASSLGTSHNEQFF.

V gene TRBV7-9 combines with J gene TRBJ2-5; D unresolved. The CDR3 has 15 amino acids. The V and J ends lost 1 base and 5 bases respectively, with 14 bases between them. Germline assignment: CDR1 SEHNR and CDR2 FQNEAQ (reference sequence). This chain's CDR3 is CASSLGRQLGETQYF. CDR3 DNA sequence: TGTGCCAGCAGCTTAGGGCGGCAATTAGGGGAGACCCAGTACTTC.

The gene calls are TRBV2 and TRBJ2-5; 10 bases line up with TRBD2. V dropped 8 bases and J dropped 5; count of bases not matched to a gene: 17. The CDR3 length is 17 residues. CDR1 is SNHLY, CDR2 FYNNEI, per germline. The CDR3 region has the DNA TGTGCCAGCCTCTTTCGTCTAGCGGGAGAGCGTAAGGAGACCCAGTACTTC. It is translated as CASLFRLAGERKETQYF.

This clonotype was seen a handful of times. The J gene is TRBJ1-2, the V gene TRBV12-3 or TRBV12-4, with 9 bases that match TRBD1. The CDR3 extends over 18 amino acids. Unmatched junction bases numbered 10, after V lost 2 bases and J lost 0 bases. The CDR3 DNA reads TGTGCCAGCAGTTTAATGGGACAGGGTAGGGGGCCTAACTATGGCTACACCTTC. It translates to CASSLMGQGRGPNYGYTF.

The J gene is TRBJ1-5, the V gene TRBV15; 7 bases map to TRBD1. After removal of 3 bases from V and 5 bases from J, the junction contained 7 bases not matched to a gene. Germline loops: CDR1 LNHNV, CDR2 YYDKDF (reference sequence). The CDR3 is 15 amino acids. The CDR3 here is CATSSLGTAYQPQHF. The CDR3 DNA reads TGTGCCACCAGCAGTCTAGGGACAGCCTATCAGCCCCAGCATTTT.

The chain uses TRBV7-2 and TRBJ1-3; D not resolved. The V end was cut by 5 bases, the J end by 0 bases, with 8 bases between. Germline loops: CDR1 SGHTA, CDR2 FQGNSA. The CDR3 length is 14 residues. The CDR3 loop reads CASSPVSSGNTIYF. The CDR3 DNA sequence: TGTGCCAGCAGCCCAGTGAGCTCTGGAAACACCATATATTTT.

CDR3 region: CSASPGNTQYF. CDR3 nucleotide sequence: TGCAGTGCTAGCCCCGGCAATACGCAGTATTTT. V gene TRBV20-1 combines with J gene TRBJ2-3, with D hard to call. The V gene's germline CDR1 is DFQATT and CDR2 SNEGSKA (reference sequence). The V gene lost 3 bases and the J gene lost 7 bases, with 8 bases spanning the gap. The CDR3 loop spans 11 amino acids.

This clonotype was seen only a few times. The chain joins TRBV20-1 to TRBJ1-1; 7 bases fit TRBD1. Germline V CDR1 and CDR2: DFQATT, SNEGSKA (reference sequence). The CDR3 is 15 residues long. The V gene end was trimmed by 3 bases and the J gene end by 6 bases; junction bases not matched to a gene: 13. The CDR3 sequence is CSARLTGRVVAEAFF. Here the CDR3 DNA reads TGCAGTGCTAGGTTGACAGGGAGGGTGGTGGCTGAAGCTTTCTTT.